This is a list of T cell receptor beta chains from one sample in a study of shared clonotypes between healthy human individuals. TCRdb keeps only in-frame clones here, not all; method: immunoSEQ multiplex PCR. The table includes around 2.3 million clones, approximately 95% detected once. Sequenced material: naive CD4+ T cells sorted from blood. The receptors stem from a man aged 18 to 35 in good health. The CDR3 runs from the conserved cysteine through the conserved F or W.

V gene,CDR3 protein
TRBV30,CAWDRHLTFSGANVLTF
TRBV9,CASSTTQDTQYF
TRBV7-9,CASSLGQGGNTIYF
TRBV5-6,CASSFGGGSYEQYF
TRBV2,CASSAQGTGELFF
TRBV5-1,CASSLAFGQGDGYTF
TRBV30,CAWRGSGYEQYF
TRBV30,CAWSPRGQGYNEQFF
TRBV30,CAWDYRNTGELFF
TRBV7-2,CASRLLAGVGHGRDTQYF
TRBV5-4,CASSTSGGWDIQYF
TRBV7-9,CASSLEGTGDGYTF
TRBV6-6,CASTQRELDTGELFF
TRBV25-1,CASSDARRANQETQYF
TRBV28,CTSSPTRQPQHF
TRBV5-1,CASSLEPSGSTDTQYF
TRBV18,CASSLQGNSNQPQHF
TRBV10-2,CASSESSPSYEQYF
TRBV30,CAWTLQGGTEAFF
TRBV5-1,CASSPAGSGTLSYEQYF
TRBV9,CASSVALAGAQSETQYF
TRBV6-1,CASSEALGVGWTEAFF
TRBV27,CASSFRAGGQPQHF
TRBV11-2,CASSSDRGVEQYF
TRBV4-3,CASSPLQGPNEKLFF
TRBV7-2,CASSFDRVTVEKLFF
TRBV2,CASRRDRSTGELFF
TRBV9,CASSVTWNTEAFF
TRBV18,CASSQKQGVTEAFF
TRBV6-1,CASSWGAPQPQHF
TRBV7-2,CASSSGTGDYGYTF
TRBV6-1,CASRDAGRGYTF
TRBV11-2,CASSPRQYDYTF
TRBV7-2,CASSPEQGRTQHF
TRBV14,CASSLTYEQYF
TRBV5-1,CASSLSAGGTEAFF
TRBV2,CASRRNRLQTNEKLFF
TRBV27,CASSFVNQPQHF
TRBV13,CASSSRTLTNEKLFF
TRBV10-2,CASRGGVNSNQPQHF
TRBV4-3,CASSQVLAGTQYF